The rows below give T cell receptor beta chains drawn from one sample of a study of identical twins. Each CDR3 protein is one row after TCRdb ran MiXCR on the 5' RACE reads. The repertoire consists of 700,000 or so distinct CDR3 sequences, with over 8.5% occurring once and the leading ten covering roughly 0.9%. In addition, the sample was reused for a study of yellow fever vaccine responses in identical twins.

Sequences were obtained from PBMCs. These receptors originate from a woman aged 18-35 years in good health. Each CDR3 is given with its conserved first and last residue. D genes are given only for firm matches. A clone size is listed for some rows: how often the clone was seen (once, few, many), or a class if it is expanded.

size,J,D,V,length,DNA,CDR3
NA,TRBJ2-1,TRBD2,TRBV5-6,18,TGTGCCAGCAGCTTGGACGGGGCTCTAGCGGGAGTAGGCAATGAGCAGTTCTTC,CASSLDGALAGVGNEQFF
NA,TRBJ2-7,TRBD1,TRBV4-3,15,TGCGCCAGCAGCCAAGATGGGACAGCTATCTACGAGCAGTACTTC,CASSQDGTAIYEQYF
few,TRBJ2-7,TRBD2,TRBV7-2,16,TGTGCCAGCAGCTTTTACTCGGTGGGGCGGGGAGGGGAGCAGTACTTC,CASSFYSVGRGGEQYF
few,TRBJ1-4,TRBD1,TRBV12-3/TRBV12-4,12,TGTGCCACCGGGACAGGGACGGAAAAACTGTTTTTT,CATGTGTEKLFF
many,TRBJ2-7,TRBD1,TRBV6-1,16,TGTGCCAGCAGGGACGGAAAAACAGGGGGCCCCTACGAGCAGTACTTC,CASRDGKTGGPYEQYF
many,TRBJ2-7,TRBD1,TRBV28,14,TGTGCCAGCAATTACTACAGGGGGACCTACGAGCAGTACTTC,CASNYYRGTYEQYF
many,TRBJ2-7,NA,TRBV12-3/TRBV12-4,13,TGTGCCAGCTCCTGGGGTTACACCTACGAGCAGTACTTC,CASSWGYTYEQYF
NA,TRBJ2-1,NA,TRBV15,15,TGTGCCACCAGCAGAGAACTAGCTGCTCACAATGAGCAGTTCTTC,CATSRELAAHNEQFF
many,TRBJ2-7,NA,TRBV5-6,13,TGTGCCAGCTGCAAAGGGTCGAGGTACGAGCAGTACTTC,CASCKGSRYEQYF
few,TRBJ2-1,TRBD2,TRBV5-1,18,TGCGCCAGCAGCTTGGGTGCTTTGCGGGAGGCCTACTACAATGAGCAGTTCTTC,CASSLGALREAYYNEQFF
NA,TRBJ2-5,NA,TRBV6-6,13,TGTGCCAGCAGTTACGGAGCGGGAGAGACCCAGTACTTC,CASSYGAGETQYF
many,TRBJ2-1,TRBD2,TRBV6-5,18,TGTGCCAGCAGTTACTCGGGGCTAGCGGGAGTTGGCTACAATGAGCAGTTCTTC,CASSYSGLAGVGYNEQFF
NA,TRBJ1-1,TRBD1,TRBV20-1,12,TGCAGTGCTAAGGGGGCTAACACTGAAGCTTTCTTT,CSAKGANTEAFF
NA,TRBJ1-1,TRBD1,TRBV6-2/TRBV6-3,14,TGTGCCAGCAGTTCCACAGGGGGTAACACTGAAGCTTTCTTT,CASSSTGGNTEAFF
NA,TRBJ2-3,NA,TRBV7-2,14,TGTGCCAGCAGCCTAAGTACTACCACAGATACGCAGTATTTT,CASSLSTTTDTQYF
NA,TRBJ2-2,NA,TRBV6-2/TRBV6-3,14,TGTGCCAGCAGGGGACTGGGGAACACCGGGGAGCTGTTTTTT,CASRGLGNTGELFF
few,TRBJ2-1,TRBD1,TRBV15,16,TGTGCCACCAGCAGAGCGACAGGGGTGACCTACAATGAGCAGTTCTTC,CATSRATGVTYNEQFF
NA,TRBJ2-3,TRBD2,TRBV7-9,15,TGTGCCAGCAGCATCGGGACTAGCGGGAGAGATACGCAGTATTTT,CASSIGTSGRDTQYF
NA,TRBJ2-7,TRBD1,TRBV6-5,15,TGTGCCAGCAGTTCCGACAGGGTGGGGGTCTACGAGCAGTACTTC,CASSSDRVGVYEQYF
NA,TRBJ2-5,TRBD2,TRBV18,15,TGTGCCAGCTCACCACCGTCGGGGGGGCAAGAGACCCAGTACTTC,CASSPPSGGQETQYF